This TCR beta chain was sequenced for a study of cytomegalovirus exposure and HLA in healthy donors. Findings and limits, study-wide: According to the study, approximately 150 TCR beta chains were cytomegalovirus-associated.

The CDR3 contains 12 residues. The PCR employed 60 Vbeta primers together with 13 Jbeta primers. The protocol was immunoSEQ multiplex PCR, while the TCRdb copy is restricted to in-frame clones and leaves out a portion. In the table there are some 130,000 clones, over 70% of which are singletons. About this clone itself: Its antigen is not identified.

V is TRBV21-1 and J is TRBJ1-2; the table names TRBD1, a call not compared with the DNA. TRBV21-1 is noted as a pseudogene. Material: PBMCs. The sequence was collected from a man aged 30 to 45 in good health and CMV-seronegative. As DNA, the CDR3 is TGTGCCAGCAGCAATCACAGACATGGCTACACCTTC. Encoded protein: CASSNHRHGYTF.